Listed below are T cell receptor beta chains from one sample, sequenced in a study of blood T cell repertoires in COVID-19. Libraries were prepared by immunoSEQ multiplex PCR; TCRdb keeps only in-frame clonotypes and omits some of them. The profile shows 97,000 or so clones, about 80% of them singletons. Sequencing input: peripheral blood. The receptors derive from a man between 65 and 85 years old with acute or convalescent COVID-19. The CDR3 runs from the conserved cysteine through the conserved F or W. The order of the fields is J gene, D gene, clone size, V gene, CDR3 DNA, CDR3 protein. A D gene is named only where the DNA matches it firmly. Expanded clones get a size class; other rows say once, few or many, or leave the size out.

>TRBJ2-7|TRBD2|-|TRBV7-2
TGTGCCAGCAGCTTAGGACTAGCGGGAGTCTACGAGCAGTACTTC
CASSLGLAGVYEQYF
>TRBJ2-7|-|-|TRBV20-1
TGCAGTGCTAGTAGGCAGGGTCCAGAGCAGTACTTC
CSASRQGPEQYF
>TRBJ1-1|-|-|TRBV10-1
TGCGCCAGCAGTGAAATATTGGGCAGGGGATCTGAAGCTTTCTTT
CASSEILGRGSEAFF
>TRBJ2-7|-|once|TRBV6-2/TRBV6-3
TGTGCCAGCAGTACTAATACTGGTTCCAACGAGCAGTACTTC
CASSTNTGSNEQYF
>TRBJ2-1|TRBD1|-|TRBV18
TGTGCCAGCTCACTAGGGACAGGGGTAATGGATGAGCAGTTCTTC
CASSLGTGVMDEQFF
>TRBJ1-1|-|-|TRBV18
TGTGCCAGCTCACCAGACATGAACACTGAAGCTTTCTTT
CASSPDMNTEAFF
>TRBJ1-3|-|-|TRBV2
TGTGCCAGCAGACGGGGCTCTGGAAACACCATATATTTT
CASRRGSGNTIYF
>TRBJ2-5|-|-|TRBV4-2
TGTGCCAGCAGCCAATCTCAGGGGACCCAGTACTTC
CASSQSQGTQYF
>TRBJ2-6|-|-|TRBV19
TGTGCCAGTACCCAGGGAAATCCTGGGGCCAACGTCCTGACTTTC
CASTQGNPGANVLTF
>TRBJ2-1|TRBD2|-|TRBV7-9
TGTGCCAGCAGCCAGCACGGGGGGGCCGTTCAGGATGAGCAGTTCTTC
CASSQHGGAVQDEQFF
>TRBJ1-2|-|-|TRBV6-5
TGTGCCAGCCGCCGAACCCCAGGGAACTATGGCTACACCTTC
CASRRTPGNYGYTF
>TRBJ2-7|TRBD2|-|TRBV5-1
TGCGCCAGCAGCTTGGTTGAGCGGGAGACCGAGCAGTACTTC
CASSLVERETEQYF
>TRBJ2-7|TRBD2|-|TRBV19
TGTGCCAGTAGTTCAGCGGGGGGGCTCTACGAGCAGTACTTC
CASSSAGGLYEQYF
>TRBJ2-1|TRBD2|once|TRBV5-1
TGCGCCAGCAGCTTTACTAGCGGGGGCAATGAGCAGTTCTTC
CASSFTSGGNEQFF
>TRBJ2-1|-|once|TRBV5-1
TGCGCCAGCAGCTTGGAAAGGGGGGGAGATAGCGGGCTCTACAATGAGCAGTTCTTC
CASSLERGGDSGLYNEQFF
>TRBJ2-1|TRBD1|-|TRBV6-5
TGTGCCAGCAGCAAGGACAGGGGCCAGCGCAATGAGCAGTTCTTC
CASSKDRGQRNEQFF
>TRBJ1-5|-|-|TRBV6-5
TGTGCCAGCCACAGGGATATCTATAGCAATCAGCCCCAGCATTTT
CASHRDIYSNQPQHF
>TRBJ1-6|-|-|TRBV7-9
TGTGCCAGCAGTCGGCGGCTTAGCGAGGATTCACCCCTCCACTTT
CASSRRLSEDSPLHF
>TRBJ2-5|-|-|TRBV13
TGTGCCAGCAGCTTAGGTCAAGGGGGGGGCCAAGAGACCCAGTACTTC
CASSLGQGGGQETQYF
>TRBJ2-1|-|-|TRBV29-1
TGCAGCGTGAGAAACAATGAGCAGTTCTTC
CSVRNNEQFF
>TRBJ2-1|TRBD2|once|TRBV6-1
TGTGCCAGCAGTGAATTGGCTAGCGGGAGGGCTATTAATGAGCAGTTCTTC
CASSELASGRAINEQFF
>TRBJ1-2|TRBD1|-|TRBV7-9
TGTGCCAGCAGCTTAGACGGGACAGGGGTCGCTGGCTACACCTTC
CASSLDGTGVAGYTF
>TRBJ1-1|-|-|TRBV9
TGTGCCAGCAGCGTAGCTGCCCAGACTGAAGCTTTCTTT
CASSVAAQTEAFF
>TRBJ1-2|-|-|TRBV6-2/TRBV6-3
TGTGCCAGCAGTTACTCCCTCCGGGACACTAACTATGGCTACACCTTC
CASSYSLRDTNYGYTF
>TRBJ2-5|-|-|TRBV7-8
TGTGCCAGCAGCTTACGGCGGGGAGAGACCCAGTACTTC
CASSLRRGETQYF
>TRBJ2-6|TRBD2|-|TRBV11-2
TGTGCCAGCAGCCCTCCGGGACTAGTGGTGGCCAACGTCCTGACTTTC
CASSPPGLVVANVLTF
>TRBJ1-3|-|-|TRBV7-9
TGTGCCAGCAGCCCCCGGCGGAACACCATATATTTT
CASSPRRNTIYF